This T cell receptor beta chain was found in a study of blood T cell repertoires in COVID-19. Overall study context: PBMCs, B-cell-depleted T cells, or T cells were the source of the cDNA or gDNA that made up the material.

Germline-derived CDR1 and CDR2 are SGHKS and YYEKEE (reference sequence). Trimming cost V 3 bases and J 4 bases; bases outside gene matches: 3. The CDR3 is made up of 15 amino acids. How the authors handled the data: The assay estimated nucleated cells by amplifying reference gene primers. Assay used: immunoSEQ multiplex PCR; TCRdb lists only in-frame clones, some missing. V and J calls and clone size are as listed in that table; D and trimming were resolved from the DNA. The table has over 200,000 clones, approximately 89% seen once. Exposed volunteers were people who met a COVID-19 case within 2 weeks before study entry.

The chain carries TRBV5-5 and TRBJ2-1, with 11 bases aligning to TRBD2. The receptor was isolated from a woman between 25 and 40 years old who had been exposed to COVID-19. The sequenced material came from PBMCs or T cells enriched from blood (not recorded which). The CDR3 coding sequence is TGTGCCAGCAGCTCCGGGACTAGCGGATACAATGAGCAGTTCTTC. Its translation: CASSSGTSGYNEQFF.